One T cell receptor beta chain is described in this entry. Only in-frame clones appear in the TCRdb table, and some are missing; sequencing was by immunoSEQ multiplex PCR. The sample carries 80,000 to 95,000 clones, 88% recorded once. The CDR3 spans 13 residues. Per germline, CDR1 SGHAT and CDR2 FQNNGV. V gave up 3 bases and J gave up 7 bases, with 12 bases separating them. This entry belongs to a study of OX40 agonist ivuxolimab in advanced cancers. Whole-study context: Among those enrolled, mean age was about 60 years (range about 20 to 79) and about 79% were male.

This chain joins TRBV11-2 and TRBJ1-1; D gene uncertain. This material consisted of CD4+ or CD8+ T cells sorted from blood, taken in a trial of the OX40 agonist ivuxolimab. This receptor was obtained from an adult with an advanced solid tumor such as melanoma, head and neck, liver or kidney cancer. DNA of the CDR3: TGTGCCAGCAGCTTCACACCCCGACTTGAAGCTTTCTTT. Translation: CASSFTPRLEAFF.